This TCR beta chain was profiled in a study of blood T cells in healthy people across ages. Notes on the study in general: Roughly linear declines in TCR beta diversity per million T cells occurred with age. Investigators treated diversity estimates from one million T cells as underestimates.

This clonotype was seen ten or more times. What it binds is not known. Germline V gives CDR1 SQVTM, CDR2 ANQGSEA. The CDR3 runs 13 residues. The V gene end was trimmed by 7 bases and the J gene end by 5 bases; junction bases not matched to a gene: 9. Primers used in a second PCR of about 6 to 12 cycles were a sample-barcoded 5' primer and a J-beta primer mix. MiXCR was run by TCRdb on the 5' RACE reads, yielding one entry per CDR3 protein. This repertoire shows under 800,000 distinct CDR3 sequences, around 46% found once; its top ten account for under 25%. Those donating, healthy Caucasian individuals from Russia, were aged roughly 6 to 100. Every participating donor contributed about 10 milliliters of peripheral blood through a draw.

Source material: blood. This receptor was obtained from a woman in her sixties or seventies in good health. The chain joins TRBV29-1 to TRBJ2-5, with 8 bases identical to TRBD1. The CDR3 is CSARTGSGETQYF. The CDR3 region has the DNA TGCAGCGCCAGGACAGGGTCTGGGGAGACCCAGTACTTC.